The source of this T cell receptor (beta chain) is a study of blood T cells in healthy people across ages. Individuals who donated were healthy Caucasians from Russia aged about 6 to 90. Combining a sample-barcoded 5' primer with a J-beta primer mix, a second PCR ran for roughly 6 to 11 cycles. Template switching added a 12-random-nucleotide identifier to every cDNA molecule. TCRdb re-derived calls from the 5' RACE reads in MiXCR, one entry per CDR3 protein. In the table there are 850,000 to 1,100,000 distinct CDR3 sequences, more than 30% of which are singletons. V dropped 2 bases and J dropped 6; count of bases not matched to a gene: 3. This CDR3 has 14 amino acids. Germline V gives CDR1 SGHDT, CDR2 YYEEEE.

This chain joins TRBV5-6 and TRBJ1-5; 9 bases map to TRBD1. The source is a man between 18 and 35 years old in good health. Input material: blood. CDR3 region: CASSLGTGLQPQHF. CDR3 bases: TGTGCCAGCAGCTTAGGGACAGGGCTTCAGCCCCAGCATTTT. The full variable domain, its missing parts supplied by reference TRBV5-6 and TRBJ1-5, is DAGVTQSPTHLIKTRGQQVTLRCSPKSGHDTVSWYQQALGQGPQFIFQYYEEEERQRGNFPDRFSGHQFPNYSSELNVNALLLGDSALYLCASSLGTGLQPQHFGDGTRLSIL.